The 29 T cell receptor beta chains in this list originate from one sample, sequenced in a study of T cells in localized non-small cell lung cancer. Here immunoSEQ multiplex PCR was the method, and the copy in TCRdb shows in-frame clones only, minus some. The sample yields roughly 1,500 clones, about 25% seen once. The sample in question was normal lung tissue next to the tumor, obtained before any cancer treatment. The source of these receptors is a male donor aged 60 or over with stage I lung adenocarcinoma.

The chain combines TRBV11-3 with TRBJ1-6, with TRBD1 identical over 8 bases. Trimming removed 5 bases from V and 8 bases from J; junction bases left unmatched: 8. This CDR3 contains 15 residues. Germline lookup yields CDR1 SGHNT and CDR2 YENEEA. The CDR3 nucleotides read TGTGCCAGCAGCGACAGGGGAAAGGGAGATTCACCCCTCCACTTT. The encoded protein is CASSDRGKGDSPLHF. Supplemented by reference TRBV11-3 and TRBJ1-6, the full variable domain reads EAGVVQSPRYKIIEKKQPVAFWCNPISGHNTLYWYLQNLGQGPELLIRYENEEAVDDSQLPKDRFSAERLKGVDSTLKIQPAELGDSAVYLCASSDRGKGDSPLHFGNGTRLTVT.

CDR3 coding DNA: TGTGCCAGCAGACCACACGGCCAAGAGACCCAGTACTTC. It translates to CASRPHGQETQYF. This chain joins TRBV28 and TRBJ2-5; D not certain. The CDR3 extends over 13 amino acids. V gave up 6 bases and J gave up 1 base, with 9 bases separating them. Germline CDR1 and CDR2: MDHEN and SYDVKM.

This clone was found a few times. This chain joins TRBV11-3 and TRBJ2-2; a weak D match, TRBD1 (7 bases). Trimming took off 8 bases at V and 4 bases at J, with 17 bases between the two ends. The length of the CDR3 is 15 residues. Looked up from germline, CDR1 is SGHNT and CDR2 is YENEEA. This CDR3 reads CASGFRGAPTGELFF. The CDR3 DNA sequence: TGTGCCAGCGGGTTCAGGGGGGCGCCCACCGGGGAGCTGTTTTTT.

By proportion, this clone is medium-sized. The chain has TRBV9 and TRBJ2-5, with D possibly being TRBD1 (6 bases). V was cut by 3 bases and J by 5 bases, with 20 bases left in between. This CDR3 has 16 amino acids. Germline V CDR1 and CDR2: SGDLS, YYNGEE. CDR3 in DNA: TGTGCCAGCAGCGGGCGAGGGGGTCTAGGGATGGAGACCCAGTACTTC. This gives the protein CASSGRGGLGMETQYF.

The sample holds a few counts of this clone. CDR3 in amino acids: CASSQNPRDTQYF. Written as DNA, the CDR3 is TGCGCCAGCAGCCAGAACCCAAGGGATACGCAGTATTTT. The chain is built from TRBV1 and TRBJ2-3. TRBV1 is listed as a pseudogene. The CDR3 sequence is 13 residues long.

This clone was found a few times. J is TRBJ2-3 and V is TRBV9; D remains unclear. Germline V gives CDR1 SGDLS, CDR2 YYNGEE. The CDR3 has 15 residues. Trimming took off 0 bases at V and 4 bases at J, with 12 bases between the two ends. The CDR3: CASSVDPLPSDTQYF. The CDR3 DNA is TGTGCCAGCAGCGTAGACCCACTTCCCTCAGATACGCAGTATTTT.

The chain has TRBV18 and TRBJ1-2; the D is unclear. The CDR3 runs to 14 residues. V was shortened by 2 bases and J by 7 bases, with 14 bases between the two germline ends. CDR1 is KGHSH, CDR2 LQKENI, per germline. The CDR3 protein is CASSPSGPTAGYTF. For the CDR3, the DNA is TGTGCCAGCTCACCATCGGGCCCGACGGCTGGCTACACCTTC.

V and J are TRBV11-3 and TRBJ2-7; 10 nucleotides agree with TRBD2. The germline V gene has CDR1 SGHNT and CDR2 YENEEA. The CDR3 is made up of 15 amino acids. V shed 8 bases, J shed 4 bases, and the junction held 11 bases outside the gene matches. The DNA of the CDR3 is TGTGCCAGCGCAATATCTAGCGGGGGATTATACGAGCAGTACTTC. It specifies CASAISSGGLYEQYF.

The genes are TRBV11-3 and TRBJ2-7; 11 bases map to TRBD2. The CDR3 runs 16 residues. V dropped 2 bases and J dropped 0; count of bases not matched to a gene: 3. Germline V gene data show CDR1 as SGHNT and CDR2 as YENEEA. DNA for the CDR3: TGTGCCAGCAGCTTATCAGGACTAGCGGGCTCCTACGAGCAGTACTTC. Translated, it gives CASSLSGLAGSYEQYF.

This clone was seen a few times. The rearrangement uses TRBV19 and TRBJ1-5; possibly TRBD1 for D (5 bases). The CDR3 contains 13 residues. The V gene lost 5 bases and the J gene lost 10 bases, with 15 bases spanning the gap. CDR1 is LNHDA and CDR2 is SQIVND in the germline V gene (reference sequence). The CDR3 loop is CASSVDNRRPQHF. The DNA for the CDR3 is TGTGCCAGTAGTGTGGACAATCGACGTCCCCAGCATTTT.

This clone is termed medium-sized. The V and J genes are TRBV6-8 and TRBJ2-7; 8 bases match TRBD2. The CDR3 contains 17 residues. J gave up 0 bases and V 5 bases, and 12 bases lay outside the gene matches. Germline V gene lookup returns CDR1 MNHGY and CDR2 SAAAGT. Written as DNA, the CDR3 is TGTGCCAGCAGTGTCAATGGACTAGCAGAAATCTCCTACGAGCAGTACTTC. Its translation: CASSVNGLAEISYEQYF.

This clone was found a few times. The chain links TRBV11-3 to TRBJ2-1; 13 bases line up with TRBD2. The CDR3 loop spans 19 amino acids. With V trimmed by 2 bases and J by 9 bases, 16 bases remained unmatched. From germline, CDR1 is SGHNT and CDR2 YENEEA. CDR3 nucleotide sequence: TGTGCCAGCAGCTTAAGCGCACTAGCGGGAGGGCAATCATCAAGTGAGCAGTTCTTC. Protein sequence: CASSLSALAGGQSSSEQFF. Full variable domain (outside the CDR3, taken from reference TRBV11-3 and TRBJ2-1): EAGVVQSPRYKIIEKKQPVAFWCNPISGHNTLYWYLQNLGQGPELLIRYENEEAVDDSQLPKDRFSAERLKGVDSTLKIQPAELGDSAVYLCASSLSALAGGQSSSEQFFGPGTRLTVL.

The chain is built from TRBV28 and TRBJ1-2, with 9 nucleotides matching TRBD1. The CDR3 has 16 amino acids. Germline V gene sequence: CDR1 MDHEN, CDR2 SYDVKM. J lost 8 bases, V lost 3 bases, and 13 bases had no gene match. This CDR3 reads CASSFPPGQGRGGYTF. DNA of the CDR3: TGTGCCAGCAGTTTTCCCCCGGGACAGGGAAGGGGCGGCTACACCTTC.

The chain links TRBV19 to TRBJ2-6; D remains unclear. V shed 3 bases and J shed 2 bases, with 5 bases lying between them. The CDR3 runs to 14 residues. Per the germline V gene, CDR1 is LNHDA and CDR2 is SQIVND (reference sequence). The DNA for the CDR3 is TGTGCCAGTAGTATGGTCACTGGGGCCAACGTCCTGACTTTC. This sequence encodes CASSMVTGANVLTF.

As concerns this clone: Other DNA sequences of this sample code for an identical CDR3. J is TRBJ2-7 and V is TRBV30; 10 nucleotides match TRBD2. This CDR3 comprises 12 residues. Trimming cost V 5 bases and J 3 bases; bases outside gene matches: 1. Germline V gene lookup returns CDR1 GTSNPN and CDR2 SVGIG (reference sequence). In DNA form, the CDR3 reads TGTGCCTGGGGACTAGCGGACTACGAGCAGTACTTC. Protein: CAWGLADYEQYF.

This clone has just a few counts. The chain couples TRBV18 to TRBJ2-7; 9 nucleotides agree with TRBD1. The length of the CDR3 is 16 residues. In germline, CDR1 is KGHSH, CDR2 LQKENI. Trimming took 2 bases from V and 1 from J; bases not matched to a gene: 6. CDR3 sequence: CASSPYRDRVSYEQYF. CDR3 bases: TGTGCCAGCTCACCATACCGGGACAGGGTATCCTACGAGCAGTACTTC.

This chain links TRBV19 with TRBJ2-1; D is perhaps TRBD1 (6 bases). Trimming removed 1 base at V and 4 bases at J, with 11 bases between. CDR1 and CDR2 from the germline V gene are LNHDA and SQIVND (reference sequence). This CDR3 contains 15 residues. CDR3: CASSIARTAYNEQFF. The CDR3 DNA sequence: TGTGCCAGTAGTATAGCCCGGACAGCATACAATGAGCAGTTCTTC.

This clone is large. J is TRBJ2-1 and V is TRBV19; 8 bases fit TRBD2. Germline V gene data show CDR1 as LNHDA and CDR2 as SQIVND (reference sequence). Germline trimming cut 0 bases from V and 7 bases from J; bases unmatched to any gene: 5. The length of the CDR3 is 15 residues. CDR3 protein: CASSIDRGLVNEQFF. CDR3 DNA: TGTGCCAGTAGTATAGATAGGGGACTAGTGAATGAGCAGTTCTTC.

This clone was picked up a small number of times. The CDR3: CASSQQGFIDNEQFF. CDR3 DNA sequence: TGTGCCAGCAGCCAACAGGGGTTCATCGACAATGAGCAGTTCTTC. J is TRBJ2-1 and V is TRBV11-1, with TRBD1 matching 7 bases. Germline V CDR1 and CDR2: SGHAT, FQDESV (reference sequence). After removal of 5 bases from V and 5 bases from J, the junction contained 9 bases not matched to a gene. The CDR3 sequence is 15 residues long. The whole variable domain, remainder taken from reference TRBV11-1 and TRBJ2-1, is EAEVAQSPRYKITEKSQAVAFWCDPISGHATLYWYRQILGQGPELLVQFQDESVVDDSQLPKDRFSAERLKGVDSTLKIQPAELGDSAMYLCASSQQGFIDNEQFFGPGTRLTVL.

The gene calls are TRBV12-2 and TRBJ2-5; TRBD1, the D gene given by the table, was not confirmed from the DNA. TRBV12-2 is tagged as a pseudogene. The CDR3 contains 14 residues. CDR3 DNA sequence: TGTGCCACCAAGGAAGGACATATACAAGAGACCCAGTACTTC. Residues: CATKEGHIQETQYF.

This clone has more than one count but fewer than ten. The V gene is TRBV15, the J gene TRBJ2-3; D may be TRBD2 (6 bases). This CDR3 has 17 residues. Per the germline V gene, CDR1 is LNHNV and CDR2 is YYDKDF (reference sequence). V lost 0 bases to trimming and J lost 0 bases, with 13 bases between them. In DNA, the CDR3 is TGTGCCACCAGCAGAGAAATCGGCGGGACGAGCACAGATACGCAGTATTTT. Residues: CATSREIGGTSTDTQYF.

This clone appeared a few times. The chain uses TRBV30 and TRBJ2-1; 12 nucleotides match TRBD2. V lost 8 bases and J lost 7; bases outside the gene matches: 9. The CDR3 is 14 residues long. Germline CDR1 GTSNPN, CDR2 SVGIG (reference sequence). The CDR3: CALIKTSGSNEQFF. CDR3 DNA: TGTGCCCTCATTAAGACTAGCGGGAGTAATGAGCAGTTCTTC.

The table lists this clone with a count of one. The chain employs TRBV19 and TRBJ2-4, with D perhaps matching TRBD1 (6 bases). Trimming took 10 bases from V and 2 from J, leaving 18 bases between them. The CDR3 is 15 amino acids. The germline gives CDR1 LNHDA, CDR2 SQIVND (reference sequence). The CDR3 spells CATEGQGNTKNIQYF. The CDR3 region has the DNA TGTGCCACCGAAGGCCAGGGGAATACCAAAAACATTCAGTACTTC. The full variable domain, rest sourced from reference TRBV19 and TRBJ2-4, is DGGITQSPKYLFRKEGQNVTLSCEQNLNHDAMYWYRQDPGQGLRLIYYSQIVNDFQKGDIAEGYSVSREKKESFPLTVTSAQKNPTAFYLCATEGQGNTKNIQYFGAGTRLSVL.

The V call is TRBV11-3, the J call TRBJ2-6, with 9 bases lining up with TRBD1. Trimming at V came to 5 bases and at J to 0 bases, leaving 8 bases not matched to a gene. CDR3 length: 18 amino acids. CDR1 and CDR2 (germline): SGHNT, YENEEA. This chain's CDR3 is CASSSRDRASSGANVLTF. For the CDR3, the DNA is TGTGCCAGCAGCAGTAGGGACAGGGCGAGCTCTGGGGCCAACGTCCTGACTTTC. The entire variable domain, with the rest obtained from reference TRBV11-3 and TRBJ2-6, is as follows: EAGVVQSPRYKIIEKKQPVAFWCNPISGHNTLYWYLQNLGQGPELLIRYENEEAVDDSQLPKDRFSAERLKGVDSTLKIQPAELGDSAVYLCASSSRDRASSGANVLTFGAGSRLTVL.

This clone was seen only a few times. The rearrangement joins TRBV11-3 to TRBJ1-5; TRBD1 is a possible D gene (6 bases). V shed 5 bases and J shed 3 bases, with 14 bases lying between them. Looked up from germline, CDR1 is SGHNT and CDR2 is YENEEA. CDR3 length: 15 amino acids. The CDR3 loop reads CASSRYWTANQPQHF. The CDR3 DNA sequence: TGTGCCAGCAGCCGATATTGGACAGCCAATCAGCCCCAGCATTTT.

This clone is termed large. The chain employs TRBV11-3 and TRBJ2-1; possibly TRBD2 for D (6 bases). Trimming cost V 3 bases and J 8 bases, with 14 bases left between them. The CDR3 is made up of 14 amino acids. Germline V gene lookup returns CDR1 SGHNT and CDR2 YENEEA. CDR3 nucleotide sequence: TGTGCCAGCAGCTTGGACGGGACTCTCGATGAGCAGTTCTTC. Translated, it gives CASSLDGTLDEQFF.

This sequence joins TRBV14 and TRBJ2-1; D remains ambiguous. CDR1 is SGHDN and CDR2 is FVKESK in the germline V gene. With 2 bases removed from V and 4 bases from J, the gap between germline ends came to 12 bases. CDR3 length equals 15 residues. The CDR3, as DNA: TGTGCCAGCAGCCAATCCATCGGAGAGTACAATGAGCAGTTCTTC. As protein: CASSQSIGEYNEQFF.

This clone qualifies as medium-sized. The rearrangement joins TRBV11-3 to TRBJ2-3; 9 nucleotides align to TRBD2. Trimming removed 0 bases from V and 0 bases from J; junction bases left unmatched: 7. The CDR3 has 18 residues. Germline values: CDR1 SGHNT, CDR2 YENEEA. The CDR3 DNA follows: TGTGCCAGCAGCTTAGACGCGGGAGGGGGCCCCAGCACAGATACGCAGTATTTT. Protein: CASSLDAGGGPSTDTQYF. Filled out from reference TRBV11-3 and TRBJ2-3, the complete variable domain reads EAGVVQSPRYKIIEKKQPVAFWCNPISGHNTLYWYLQNLGQGPELLIRYENEEAVDDSQLPKDRFSAERLKGVDSTLKIQPAELGDSAVYLCASSLDAGGGPSTDTQYFGPGTRLTVL.

The rearrangement uses TRBV19 and TRBJ2-1, with 9 nucleotides matching TRBD2. Losses at the gene ends were 7 bases for V and 5 bases for J; bases not matched to a gene: 9. CDR3 length: 15 residues. The germline V gene has CDR1 LNHDA and CDR2 SQIVND (reference sequence). CDR3 coding DNA: TGTGCCAGTAACCCCCTAGCGGGGTATGACAATGAGCAGTTCTTC. It encodes CASNPLAGYDNEQFF. Full variable domain (outside the CDR3, taken from reference TRBV19 and TRBJ2-1): DGGITQSPKYLFRKEGQNVTLSCEQNLNHDAMYWYRQDPGQGLRLIYYSQIVNDFQKGDIAEGYSVSREKKESFPLTVTSAQKNPTAFYLCASNPLAGYDNEQFFGPGTRLTVL.